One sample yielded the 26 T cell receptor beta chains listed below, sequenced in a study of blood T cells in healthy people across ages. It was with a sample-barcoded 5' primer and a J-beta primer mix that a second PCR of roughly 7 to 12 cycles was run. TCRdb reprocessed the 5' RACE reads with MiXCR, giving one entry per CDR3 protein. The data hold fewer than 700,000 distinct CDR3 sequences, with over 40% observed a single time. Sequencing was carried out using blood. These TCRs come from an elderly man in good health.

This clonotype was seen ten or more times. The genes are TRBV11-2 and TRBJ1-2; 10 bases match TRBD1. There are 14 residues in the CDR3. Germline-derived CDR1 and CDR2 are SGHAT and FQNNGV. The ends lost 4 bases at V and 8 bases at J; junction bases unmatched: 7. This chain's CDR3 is CASSSGQGRKGYTF. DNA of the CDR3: TGTGCCAGCAGCTCGGGACAGGGGAGGAAGGGCTACACCTTC.

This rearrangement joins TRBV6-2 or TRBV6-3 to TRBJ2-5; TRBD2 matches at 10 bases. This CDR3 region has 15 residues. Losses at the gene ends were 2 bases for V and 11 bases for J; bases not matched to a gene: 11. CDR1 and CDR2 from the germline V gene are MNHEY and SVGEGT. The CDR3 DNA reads TGTGCCAGCAGTTACGTGGGGCTAGCGGGAGTTGAGCAGTACTTC. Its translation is CASSYVGLAGVEQYF.

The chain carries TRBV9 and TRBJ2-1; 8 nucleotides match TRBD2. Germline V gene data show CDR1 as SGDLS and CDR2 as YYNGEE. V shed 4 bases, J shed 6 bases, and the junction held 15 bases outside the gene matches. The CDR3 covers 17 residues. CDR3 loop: CASSPTSGGIILNEQFF. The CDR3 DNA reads TGTGCCAGCAGCCCCACGAGCGGGGGAATAATCCTCAATGAGCAGTTCTTC.

CDR3 nucleotide sequence: TGTGCCAGCAGCCCTCCGGGACTAGCGGGAGGGGGAGATACGCAGTATTTT. Protein product: CASSPPGLAGGGDTQYF. This chain connects TRBV9 to TRBJ2-3, with 16 bases that match TRBD2. The CDR3 spans 17 residues. With 4 bases clipped from V and 5 bases from J, the junction kept 7 bases outside the gene matches. Germline lookup yields CDR1 SGDLS and CDR2 YYNGEE.

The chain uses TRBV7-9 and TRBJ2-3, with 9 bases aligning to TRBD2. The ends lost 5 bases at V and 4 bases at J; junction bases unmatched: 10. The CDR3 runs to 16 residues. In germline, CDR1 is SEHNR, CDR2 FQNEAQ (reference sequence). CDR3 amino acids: CASSRALAGLADTQYF. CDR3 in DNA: TGTGCCAGCAGCAGAGCACTAGCGGGTCTAGCAGATACGCAGTATTTT. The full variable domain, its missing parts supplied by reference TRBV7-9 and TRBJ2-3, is DTGVSQNPRHKITKRGQNVTFRCDPISEHNRLYWYRQTLGQGPEFLTYFQNEAQLEKSRLLSDRFSAERPKGSFSTLEIQRTEQGDSAMYLCASSRALAGLADTQYFGPGTRLTVL.

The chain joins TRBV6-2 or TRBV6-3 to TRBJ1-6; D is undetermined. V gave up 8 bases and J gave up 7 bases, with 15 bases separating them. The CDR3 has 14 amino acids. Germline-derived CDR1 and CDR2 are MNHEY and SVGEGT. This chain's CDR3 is CASGVGLWNSPLHF. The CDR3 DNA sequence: TGTGCCAGCGGAGTCGGCCTGTGGAATTCACCCCTCCACTTT.

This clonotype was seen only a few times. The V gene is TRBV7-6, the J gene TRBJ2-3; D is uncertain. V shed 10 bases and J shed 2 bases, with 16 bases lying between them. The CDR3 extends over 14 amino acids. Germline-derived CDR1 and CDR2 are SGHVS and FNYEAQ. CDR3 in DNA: TGTGCCACGGTAGAACTAACTCTCACAGATACGCAGTATTTT. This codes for CATVELTLTDTQYF.

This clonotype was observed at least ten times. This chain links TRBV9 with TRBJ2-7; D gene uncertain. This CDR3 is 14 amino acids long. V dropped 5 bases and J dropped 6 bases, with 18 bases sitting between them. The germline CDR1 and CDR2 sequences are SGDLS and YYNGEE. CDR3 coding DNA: TGTGCCAGCAGTGCCGACGGCTCTCCCACCGAGCAGTACTTC. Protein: CASSADGSPTEQYF.

CDR3 sequence reads: CASSEALAGVLDTQYF. The CDR3 DNA follows: TGTGCCAGCAGCGAAGCCCTAGCGGGAGTCTTAGATACGCAGTATTTT. The chain recombines TRBV12-3 or TRBV12-4 with TRBJ2-3, with 10 bases aligning to TRBD2. This CDR3 spans 16 amino acids. J gave up 5 bases and V 6 bases, and 11 bases lay outside the gene matches.

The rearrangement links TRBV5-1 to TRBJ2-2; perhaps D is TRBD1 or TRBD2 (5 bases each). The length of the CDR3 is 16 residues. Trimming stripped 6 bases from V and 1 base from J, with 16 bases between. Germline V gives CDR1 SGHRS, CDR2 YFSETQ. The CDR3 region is CASTQRDALNTGELFF. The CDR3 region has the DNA TGCGCCAGCACCCAAAGGGACGCCTTGAACACCGGGGAGCTGTTTTTT.

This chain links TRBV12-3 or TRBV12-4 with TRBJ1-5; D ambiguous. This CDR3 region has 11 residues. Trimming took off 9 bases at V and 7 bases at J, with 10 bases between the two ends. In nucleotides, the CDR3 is TGTGCCAGAGGGCGTGTACAGCCCCAGCATTTT. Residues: CARGRVQPQHF.

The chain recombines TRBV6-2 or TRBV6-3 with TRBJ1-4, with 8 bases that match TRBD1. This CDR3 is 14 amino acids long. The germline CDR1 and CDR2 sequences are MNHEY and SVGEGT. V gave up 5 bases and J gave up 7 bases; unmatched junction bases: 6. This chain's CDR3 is CASSPRTGREKLFF. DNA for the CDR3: TGTGCCAGCAGTCCCAGGACAGGGCGTGAAAAACTGTTTTTT.

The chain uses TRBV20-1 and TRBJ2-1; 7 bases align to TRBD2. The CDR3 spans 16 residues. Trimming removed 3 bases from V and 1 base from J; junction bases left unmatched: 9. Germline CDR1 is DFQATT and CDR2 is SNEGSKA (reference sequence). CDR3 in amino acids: CSARDSQRGSYNEQFF. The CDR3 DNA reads TGCAGTGCTAGGGACTCCCAGCGGGGATCCTACAATGAGCAGTTCTTC.

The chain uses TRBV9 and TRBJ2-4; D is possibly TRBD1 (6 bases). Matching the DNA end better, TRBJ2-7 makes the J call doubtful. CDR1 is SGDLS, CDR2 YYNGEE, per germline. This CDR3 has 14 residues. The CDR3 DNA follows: TGTGCCAGCAGCCCCCGGGACACCTCTTCCGAGCAGTACTTC. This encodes CASSPRDTSSEQYF.

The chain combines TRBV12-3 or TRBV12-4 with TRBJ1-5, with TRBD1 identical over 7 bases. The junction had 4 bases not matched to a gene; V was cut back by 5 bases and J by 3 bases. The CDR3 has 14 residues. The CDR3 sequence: CASSEQGNNQPQHF. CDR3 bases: TGTGCCAGCAGTGAACAGGGGAACAATCAGCCCCAGCATTTT.

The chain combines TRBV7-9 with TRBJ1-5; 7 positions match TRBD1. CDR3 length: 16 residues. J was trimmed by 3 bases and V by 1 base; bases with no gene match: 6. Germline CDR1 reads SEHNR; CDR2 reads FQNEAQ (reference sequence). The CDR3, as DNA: TGTGCCAGCAGCTTAGGGGTGGGGACAGTCAATCAGCCCCAGCATTTT. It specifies CASSLGVGTVNQPQHF.

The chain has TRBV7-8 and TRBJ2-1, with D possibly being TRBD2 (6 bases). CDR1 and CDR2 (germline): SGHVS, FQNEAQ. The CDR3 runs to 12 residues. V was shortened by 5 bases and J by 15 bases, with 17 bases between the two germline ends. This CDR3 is CASSRVGGAMFF. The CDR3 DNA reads TGTGCCAGCAGCCGCGTCGGGGGAGCGATGTTCTTC.

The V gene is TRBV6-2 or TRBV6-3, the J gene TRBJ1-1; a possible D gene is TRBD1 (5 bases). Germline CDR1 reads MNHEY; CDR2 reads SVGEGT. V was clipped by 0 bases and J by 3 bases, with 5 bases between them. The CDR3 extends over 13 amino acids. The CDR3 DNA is TGTGCCAGCAGTTACTCGACAGACACTGAAGCTTTCTTT. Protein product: CASSYSTDTEAFF.

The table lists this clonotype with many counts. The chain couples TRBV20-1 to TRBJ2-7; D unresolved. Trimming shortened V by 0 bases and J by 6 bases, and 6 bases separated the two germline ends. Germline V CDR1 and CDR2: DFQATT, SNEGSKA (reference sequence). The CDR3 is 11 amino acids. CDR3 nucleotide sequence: TGCAGTGCTAGAGAAGGCGGCGAGCAGTACTTC. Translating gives CSAREGGEQYF.

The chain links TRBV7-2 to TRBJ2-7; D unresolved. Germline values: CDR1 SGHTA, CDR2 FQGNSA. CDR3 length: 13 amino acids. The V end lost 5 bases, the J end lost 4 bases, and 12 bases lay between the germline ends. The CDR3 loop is CASSLSYYYEQYF. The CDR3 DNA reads TGTGCCAGCAGCCTATCTTATTATTACGAGCAGTACTTC.

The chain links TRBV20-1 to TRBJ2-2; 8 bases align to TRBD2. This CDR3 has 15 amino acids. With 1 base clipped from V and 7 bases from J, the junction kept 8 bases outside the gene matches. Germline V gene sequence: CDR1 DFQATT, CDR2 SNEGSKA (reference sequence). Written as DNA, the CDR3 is TGCAGTGCTAGAGGAGGTAGCGGGGTGAGCGGGGAGCTGTTTTTT. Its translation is CSARGGSGVSGELFF.

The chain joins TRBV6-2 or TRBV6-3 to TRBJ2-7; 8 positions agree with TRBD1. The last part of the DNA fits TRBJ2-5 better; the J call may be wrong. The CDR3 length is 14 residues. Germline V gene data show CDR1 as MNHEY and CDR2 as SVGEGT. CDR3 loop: CASSYKGTGETQYF. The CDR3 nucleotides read TGTGCCAGCAGTTACAAAGGGACAGGAGAGACCCAGTACTTC.

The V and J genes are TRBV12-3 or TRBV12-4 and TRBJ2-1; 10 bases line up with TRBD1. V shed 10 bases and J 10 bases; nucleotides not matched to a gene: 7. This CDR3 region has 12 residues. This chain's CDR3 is CATRQGALEQFF. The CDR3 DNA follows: TGTGCCACGCGACAGGGGGCCCTCGAGCAGTTCTTC.

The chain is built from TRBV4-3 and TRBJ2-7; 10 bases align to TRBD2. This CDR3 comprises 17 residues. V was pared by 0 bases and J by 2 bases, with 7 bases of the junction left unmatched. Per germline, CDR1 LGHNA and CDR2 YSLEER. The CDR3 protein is CASSQEGPGLAAYEQYF. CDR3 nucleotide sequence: TGCGCCAGCAGCCAAGAAGGACCAGGACTAGCGGCCTACGAGCAGTACTTC.

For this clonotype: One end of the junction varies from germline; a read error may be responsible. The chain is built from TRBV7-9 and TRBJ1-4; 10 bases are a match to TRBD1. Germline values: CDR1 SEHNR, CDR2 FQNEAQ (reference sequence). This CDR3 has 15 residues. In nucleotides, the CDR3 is TGTGCCTGCAGTCAACGACAGGGGGCAGGTGAAAAACTGTTTTTT. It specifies CACSQRQGAGEKLFF.

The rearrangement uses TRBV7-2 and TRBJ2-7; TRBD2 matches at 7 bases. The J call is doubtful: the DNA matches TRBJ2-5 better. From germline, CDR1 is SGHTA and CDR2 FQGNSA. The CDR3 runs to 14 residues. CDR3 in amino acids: CTSSPGGSQETQYF. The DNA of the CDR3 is TGTACCAGCAGCCCGGGAGGCAGTCAAGAGACCCAGTACTTC.